A selection of T cell receptor beta chains follows, all from one sample in a study of blood T cell repertoires in COVID-19. The assay was immunoSEQ multiplex PCR, and TCRdb's table has in-frame clones only and misses some. The table lists around 250,000 clones, about 87% of them singletons. The material sequenced was PBMCs or T cells enriched from blood (not recorded which). The receptors originated from a woman in her forties or fifties who had recovered from COVID-19. CDR3s include the opening cysteine and the closing phenylalanine or tryptophan. D genes are given only for firm matches. Clone size is shown for a subset of rows, as once, few, many or a class of expanded clone.

J gene: TRBJ1-5; V gene: TRBV12-3/TRBV12-4; D gene: .; clone size: .; CDR3 protein: CASSFQDSQPQHF; CDR3 DNA: TGTGCCAGCAGTTTCCAGGATTCTCAGCCCCAGCATTTT
J gene: TRBJ1-4; V gene: TRBV18; D gene: TRBD1; clone size: .; CDR3 protein: CASSRQGFGEKLFF; CDR3 DNA: TGTGCCAGCTCACGACAGGGGTTTGGTGAAAAACTGTTTTTT
J gene: TRBJ2-1; V gene: TRBV29-1; D gene: .; clone size: .; CDR3 protein: CSVLTYGEQFF; CDR3 DNA: TGCAGCGTTTTAACTTACGGTGAGCAGTTCTTC
J gene: TRBJ2-2; V gene: TRBV2; D gene: .; clone size: .; CDR3 protein: CASSEIQGYGELFF; CDR3 DNA: TGTGCCAGCAGTGAAATTCAGGGTTACGGGGAGCTGTTTTTT
J gene: TRBJ2-4; V gene: TRBV2; D gene: TRBD1; clone size: .; CDR3 protein: CASRGPDRGGIQYF; CDR3 DNA: TGTGCCAGCAGGGGTCCAGACAGGGGCGGCATTCAGTACTTC
J gene: TRBJ2-1; V gene: TRBV2; D gene: .; clone size: .; CDR3 protein: CASSELGSNEQFF; CDR3 DNA: TGTGCCAGCAGTGAACTCGGTAGTAATGAGCAGTTCTTC
J gene: TRBJ1-1; V gene: TRBV19; D gene: .; clone size: .; CDR3 protein: CASSYGADMNTEAFF; CDR3 DNA: TGTGCCAGTAGTTATGGAGCTGATATGAACACTGAAGCTTTCTTT
J gene: TRBJ2-2; V gene: TRBV6-2/TRBV6-3; D gene: .; clone size: .; CDR3 protein: CASSYEAAASYTGELFF; CDR3 DNA: TGTGCCAGCAGTTACGAGGCCGCAGCATCATACACCGGGGAGCTGTTTTTT
J gene: TRBJ2-5; V gene: TRBV5-1; D gene: TRBD1; clone size: .; CDR3 protein: CASSLAGTGRVETQYF; CDR3 DNA: TGCGCCAGCAGCTTGGCCGGGACAGGGAGGGTGGAGACCCAGTACTTC
J gene: TRBJ2-1; V gene: TRBV10-1; D gene: TRBD2; clone size: .; CDR3 protein: CASSESRLAGGPDEQFF; CDR3 DNA: TGCGCCAGCAGTGAGAGTCGTCTAGCGGGAGGGCCAGATGAGCAGTTCTTC
J gene: TRBJ2-4; V gene: TRBV4-1; D gene: TRBD1; clone size: .; CDR3 protein: CASSHGTGEAKNIQYF; CDR3 DNA: TGCGCCAGCAGCCACGGGACAGGGGAAGCCAAAAACATTCAGTACTTC
J gene: TRBJ2-7; V gene: TRBV9; D gene: TRBD1; clone size: .; CDR3 protein: CASSPTGTDSYEQYF; CDR3 DNA: TGTGCCAGCAGCCCGACCGGGACAGACTCCTACGAGCAGTACTTC
J gene: TRBJ1-4; V gene: TRBV7-8; D gene: .; clone size: .; CDR3 protein: CASSSDRATNEKLFF; CDR3 DNA: TGTGCCAGCAGCTCCGACAGAGCAACTAATGAAAAACTGTTTTTT
J gene: TRBJ2-7; V gene: TRBV5-1; D gene: .; clone size: few; CDR3 protein: CASSSLEGAGEQYF; CDR3 DNA: TGCGCCAGCAGCTCCCTGGAGGGAGCGGGCGAGCAGTACTTC
J gene: TRBJ2-7; V gene: TRBV12-3/TRBV12-4; D gene: .; clone size: .; CDR3 protein: CASSDTYYEQYF; CDR3 DNA: TGTGCCAGCTCCGACACGTACTACGAGCAGTACTTC